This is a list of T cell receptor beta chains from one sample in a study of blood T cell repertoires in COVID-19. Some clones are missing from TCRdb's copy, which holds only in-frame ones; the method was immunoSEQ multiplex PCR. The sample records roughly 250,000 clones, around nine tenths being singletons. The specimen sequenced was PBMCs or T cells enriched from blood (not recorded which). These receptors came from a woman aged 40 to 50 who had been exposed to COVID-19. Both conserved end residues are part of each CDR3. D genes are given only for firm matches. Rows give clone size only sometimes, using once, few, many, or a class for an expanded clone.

TGTGCCAGCAGCTTAGGCAGGGCGGGAGGCGGTCAGCCCCAGCATTTT CASSLGRAGGGQPQHF . TRBJ1-5 . TRBV7-8
TGTGCCACCAGTGATTCTGCTCTGGACAGGAATAATGAAAAACTGTTTTTT CATSDSALDRNNEKLFF TRBD1 TRBJ1-4 . TRBV24-1
TGTGCCACCGGGACAGTCACTGAAGCTTTCTTT CATGTVTEAFF TRBD1 TRBJ1-1 . TRBV19
TGTGCCTGGAGCGCCGGACAGGGCAATCAGCCCCAGCATTTT CAWSAGQGNQPQHF TRBD1 TRBJ1-5 few TRBV30
TGTGCCAGCAGTGAACGGGATCAGCCCCAGCATTTT CASSERDQPQHF . TRBJ1-5 . TRBV2
TGTGCCAGCCAAAATCAGCGTCTAGCGGGAGCCGGGGAGCTGTTTTTT CASQNQRLAGAGELFF TRBD2 TRBJ2-2 . TRBV2
TGTGCCAGCAGCTTAGTCGGAGGGAGAGCCTACGAGCAGTACTTC CASSLVGGRAYEQYF . TRBJ2-7 . TRBV7-2
TGTGCCAGCAGTGACCTCGAGGTCCGCAATCAGCCCCAGCATTTT CASSDLEVRNQPQHF . TRBJ1-5 . TRBV2
TGTGCCAGCAGAGTTTCGGGATCCAACACTGAAGCTTTCTTT CASRVSGSNTEAFF . TRBJ1-1 . TRBV6-5
TGTGCCACCAGTGATCGCGGGACTAGCGGGAGTCTGTCCTACAATGAGCAGTTCTTC CATSDRGTSGSLSYNEQFF TRBD2 TRBJ2-1 . TRBV24-1
TGCGCCAGCAGCCAAGTCAGGGTTCGGTCACCCCTCCACTTT CASSQVRVRSPLHF . TRBJ1-6 . TRBV4-1
TGTGCCAGCAGTTCCGGGGGGCAAATCACAGATACGCAGTATTTT CASSSGGQITDTQYF . TRBJ2-3 . TRBV7-8
TGTGCCAGCTCACCAACAAAGGGACAGCCCCAGCCCCAGCATTTT CASSPTKGQPQPQHF TRBD1 TRBJ1-5 . TRBV18
TGTGCCAGCAGTTCCGGACTAGCGGGAGGCCCCACAGATACGCAGTATTTT CASSSGLAGGPTDTQYF TRBD2 TRBJ2-3 once TRBV6-2/TRBV6-3
TGTGCCACCAGTGACGACAGTTTGGGAACAGATACGCAGTATTTT CATSDDSLGTDTQYF . TRBJ2-3 . TRBV24-1
TGTGCCAGCTCGCCGACGACAGGGGGCTTTTCCCTTAGCAATCAGCCCCAGCATTTT CASSPTTGGFSLSNQPQHF TRBD1 TRBJ1-5 . TRBV18
TGTGCCAGCAGCTTCTCTGTAGAAGCTCCAAAACTGTTTTTT CASSFSVEAPKLFF . TRBJ1-4 . TRBV5-6
TGCGCCAGCAGCTTGGACCAGGCCCCGCGGGGGGATGGCTACACCTTC CASSLDQAPRGDGYTF . TRBJ1-2 . TRBV5-1
TGTGCCAGCAGCTTAGTCGGCGGGGGAGACGAGACCCAGTACTTC CASSLVGGGDETQYF TRBD2 TRBJ2-5 . TRBV7-7
TGTGCCAGCAGCTTACAGGGCCCCATCCTGACTGAAGCTTTCTTT CASSLQGPILTEAFF . TRBJ1-1 once TRBV7-2
TGTGCCAGTAGTGTCGGGACTAGCGGTTACGAGCAGTACTTC CASSVGTSGYEQYF TRBD2 TRBJ2-7 . TRBV19
TGTGCCAGCAGTTCGACTAGCGAGGAGACCCAGTACTTC CASSSTSEETQYF TRBD2 TRBJ2-5 once TRBV12-3/TRBV12-4
TGTGCCAGCAGCGCCCGACAGAGAAACACCATATATTTT CASSARQRNTIYF . TRBJ1-3 . TRBV7-8
TGTGCCATCAGCGCGGAACAGGGGCCCTACGAGCAGTACTTC CAISAEQGPYEQYF TRBD1 TRBJ2-7 . TRBV10-3